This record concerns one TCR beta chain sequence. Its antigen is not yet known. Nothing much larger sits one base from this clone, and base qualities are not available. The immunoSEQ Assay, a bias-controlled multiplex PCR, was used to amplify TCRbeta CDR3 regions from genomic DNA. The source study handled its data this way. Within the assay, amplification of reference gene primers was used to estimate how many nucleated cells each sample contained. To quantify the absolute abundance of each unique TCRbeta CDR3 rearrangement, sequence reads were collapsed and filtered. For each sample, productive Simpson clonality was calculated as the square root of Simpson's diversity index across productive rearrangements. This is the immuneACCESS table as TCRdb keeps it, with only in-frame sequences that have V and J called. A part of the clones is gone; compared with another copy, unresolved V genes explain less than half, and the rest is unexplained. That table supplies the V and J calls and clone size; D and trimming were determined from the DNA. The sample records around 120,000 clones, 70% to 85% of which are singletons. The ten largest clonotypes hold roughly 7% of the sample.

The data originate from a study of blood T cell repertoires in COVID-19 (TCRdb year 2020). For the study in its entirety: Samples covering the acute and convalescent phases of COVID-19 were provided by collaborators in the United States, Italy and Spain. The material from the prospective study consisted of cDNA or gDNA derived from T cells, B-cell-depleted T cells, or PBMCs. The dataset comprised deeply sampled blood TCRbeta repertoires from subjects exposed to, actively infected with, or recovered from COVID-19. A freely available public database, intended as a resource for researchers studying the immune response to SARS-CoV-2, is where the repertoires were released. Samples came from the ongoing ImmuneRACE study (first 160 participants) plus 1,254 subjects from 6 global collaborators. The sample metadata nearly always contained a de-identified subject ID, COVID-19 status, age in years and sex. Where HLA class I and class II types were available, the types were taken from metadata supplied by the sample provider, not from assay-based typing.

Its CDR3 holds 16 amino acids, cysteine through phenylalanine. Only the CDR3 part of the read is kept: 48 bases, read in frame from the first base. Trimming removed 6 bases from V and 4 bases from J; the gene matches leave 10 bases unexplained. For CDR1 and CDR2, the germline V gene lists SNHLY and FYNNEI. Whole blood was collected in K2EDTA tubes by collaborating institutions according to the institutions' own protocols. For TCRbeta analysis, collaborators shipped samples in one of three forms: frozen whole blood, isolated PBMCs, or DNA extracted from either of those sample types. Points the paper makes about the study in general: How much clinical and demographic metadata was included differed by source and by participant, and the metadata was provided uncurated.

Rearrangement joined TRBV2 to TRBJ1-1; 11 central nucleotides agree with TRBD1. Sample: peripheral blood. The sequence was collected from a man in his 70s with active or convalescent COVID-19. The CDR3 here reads CASSQTRTGGITEAFF. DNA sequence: TGTGCCAGCAGCCAAACCCGGACAGGGGGCATCACTGAAGCTTTCTTT. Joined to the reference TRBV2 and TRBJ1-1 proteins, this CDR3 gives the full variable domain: EPEVTQTPSHQVTQMGQEVILRCVPISNHLYFYWYRQILGQKVEFLVSFYNNEISEKSEIFDDQFSVERPDGSNFTLKIRSTKLEDSAMYFCASSQTRTGGITEAFFGQGTRLTVV.